These T cell receptor beta chains were read from a single sample in a study of T cell responses to AZD1222 COVID-19 vaccine. Data came from immunoSEQ multiplex PCR; TCRdb stores just in-frame clones and leaves some out. The sample has roughly 150,000 clones, more than 85% seen once. The sample consisted of peripheral blood, taken on day 0 of AZD1222 vaccination. Receptors originate from an adult in good health. CDR3s include the opening cysteine and the closing phenylalanine or tryptophan. Fields, in order: clone size, V gene, D gene, J gene, CDR3 protein, CDR3 DNA. D genes are given only for firm matches. Part of the rows lack a size; the others show once, few, many or a class for expanded clones.

>NA|TRBV5-3|NA|TRBJ2-6
CARSGLAGTLSGANVLTF
TGTGCCAGAAGTGGACTCGCGGGGACGCTCTCTGGGGCCAACGTCCTGACTTTC
>once|TRBV7-2|NA|TRBJ2-5
CASSLDHNQETQYF
TGTGCCAGCAGCTTAGACCATAACCAAGAGACCCAGTACTTC
>NA|TRBV6-2/TRBV6-3|NA|TRBJ1-2
CASSRAVYGYTF
TGTGCCAGCAGTCGCGCTGTGTATGGCTACACCTTC
>NA|TRBV27|NA|TRBJ1-2
CASSFIANYGYTF
TGTGCCAGCAGTTTCATAGCTAACTATGGCTACACCTTC
>once|TRBV2|NA|TRBJ1-5
CASSERGSSNQPQHF
TGTGCCAGCAGTGAACGGGGATCTAGCAATCAGCCCCAGCATTTT
>NA|TRBV6-5|NA|TRBJ1-6
CASSYGESYNSPLHF
TGTGCCAGCAGTTACGGGGAAAGCTATAATTCACCCCTCCACTTT
>NA|TRBV5-1|NA|TRBJ2-2
CASSLEAGLDTGELFF
TGCGCCAGCAGCTTGGAGGCAGGGCTGGACACCGGGGAGCTGTTTTTT
>once|TRBV30|NA|TRBJ1-2
CAWSQETGAYGYTF
TGTGCCTGGAGCCAAGAGACAGGAGCCTATGGCTACACCTTC
>NA|TRBV5-1|NA|TRBJ2-2
CASSLGGRAGELFF
TGCGCCAGCAGCTTGGGGGGCAGGGCCGGGGAGCTGTTTTTT
>NA|TRBV7-3|TRBD1|TRBJ1-2
CASSMDRQYGYTF
TGTGCCAGCAGCATGGACAGGCAGTATGGCTACACCTTC
>NA|TRBV7-2|NA|TRBJ1-6
CASSLGMGGGASNSPLHF
TGTGCCAGCAGCTTAGGAATGGGCGGAGGGGCGAGTAATTCACCCCTCCACTTT
>NA|TRBV5-4|TRBD2|TRBJ2-3
CASSFPSGSADTQYF
TGTGCCAGCAGCTTTCCAAGCGGGAGTGCAGATACGCAGTATTTT
>NA|TRBV19|TRBD1|TRBJ2-7
CASSRGSNYEQYF
TGTGCCAGTAGCAGGGGGTCCAACTACGAGCAGTACTTC
>NA|TRBV7-9|TRBD1|TRBJ2-5
CASSFPTGGVGETQYF
TGTGCCAGCAGCTTCCCAACAGGGGGCGTAGGTGAGACCCAGTACTTC
>NA|TRBV29-1|TRBD1|TRBJ1-3
CSVGQGEGNTIYF
TGCAGTGTGGGACAGGGAGAAGGAAACACCATATATTTT
>once|TRBV6-5|TRBD1|TRBJ1-2
CASTDPRGGLSGYTF
TGTGCCAGCACCGACCCCAGGGGGGGTTTGAGTGGCTACACCTTC
>NA|TRBV18|NA|TRBJ1-1
CASSPPRGGRRDTEAFF
TGTGCCAGCTCACCCCCTAGAGGGGGAAGGAGGGACACTGAAGCTTTCTTT
>NA|TRBV19|NA|TRBJ2-2
CASTLTGELFF
TGTGCCAGTACTCTGACCGGGGAGCTGTTTTTT
>NA|TRBV7-2|TRBD1|TRBJ1-2
CASSPRWTGTYGYTF
TGTGCCAGCAGCCCCAGATGGACAGGGACCTATGGCTACACCTTC
>NA|TRBV28|NA|TRBJ2-7
CASSSWTMSNEQYF
TGTGCCAGCAGTTCCTGGACAATGTCCAACGAGCAGTACTTC
>NA|TRBV5-1|NA|TRBJ1-2
CASSLDGIDGYTF
TGCGCCAGCAGCTTGGACGGGATAGATGGCTACACCTTC
>NA|TRBV29-1|NA|TRBJ1-5
CSVELSPNQPQHF
TGCAGCGTTGAACTTTCTCCTAATCAGCCCCAGCATTTT
>NA|TRBV10-3|NA|TRBJ1-2
CAISDGGSNYGYTF
TGTGCCATCAGTGATGGAGGATCTAACTATGGCTACACCTTC
>once|TRBV6-5|NA|TRBJ1-1
CASSYSWASNTEAFF
TGTGCCAGCAGTTACTCCTGGGCGTCTAACACTGAAGCTTTCTTT
>NA|TRBV6-4|TRBD1|TRBJ2-2
CASSSNRGTGELFF
TGTGCCAGCAGTTCCAACAGGGGCACCGGGGAGCTGTTTTTT
>NA|TRBV13|NA|TRBJ2-3
CASSLAVSTDTQYF
TGTGCCAGCAGCTTGGCGGTTAGCACAGATACGCAGTATTTT
>NA|TRBV6-1|NA|TRBJ2-7
CASSEGWGPNYEQYF
TGTGCCAGCAGTGAAGGATGGGGGCCCAACTACGAGCAGTACTTC
>NA|TRBV2|TRBD1|TRBJ2-2
CASSGDRVMAGELFF
TGTGCCAGCAGTGGGGACAGGGTGATGGCTGGGGAGCTGTTTTTT
>NA|TRBV5-4|NA|TRBJ2-2
CASSLEGASGNTGELFF
TGTGCCAGCAGCTTGGAGGGGGCTAGCGGGAACACCGGGGAGCTGTTTTTT
>NA|TRBV9|NA|TRBJ1-5
CASSVGQNQPQHF
TGTGCCAGCAGCGTCGGACAGAATCAGCCCCAGCATTTT
>NA|TRBV3-1/TRBV3-2|NA|TRBJ2-1
CASSQPSTGFGQFF
TGTGCCAGCAGCCAACCCTCCACAGGATTTGGGCAGTTCTTC
>NA|TRBV7-3|TRBD1|TRBJ2-3
CASSLDRGTDTQYF
TGTGCCAGCAGCCTCGACAGGGGCACAGATACGCAGTATTTT
>NA|TRBV27|NA|TRBJ1-5
CASSLSRRADNQPQHF
TGTGCCAGCAGTTTGTCGCGTAGGGCCGACAATCAGCCCCAGCATTTT
>once|TRBV19|NA|TRBJ1-1
CASTTGWSGNTEAFF
TGTGCCAGTACAACAGGGTGGTCGGGGAACACTGAAGCTTTCTTT
>NA|TRBV11-2|NA|TRBJ2-7
CASSSGSSYEQYF
TGTGCCAGCAGCTCCGGGTCCTCCTACGAGCAGTACTTC
>NA|TRBV29-1|NA|TRBJ2-3
CSVEVTSRDTQYF
TGCAGCGTTGAGGTAACCTCGCGGGATACGCAGTATTTT
>NA|TRBV19|NA|TRBJ2-2
CASARGPGELFF
TGTGCCAGTGCCCGGGGGCCCGGGGAGCTGTTTTTT
>NA|TRBV11-2|NA|TRBJ2-3
CASSLVGGPVDTQYF
TGTGCCAGCAGCTTAGTAGGAGGGCCTGTAGATACGCAGTATTTT
>NA|TRBV19|TRBD1|TRBJ2-7
CASSIDTGDRGRRNEQYF
TGTGCCAGTAGTATAGATACAGGGGACAGGGGGCGTCGGAACGAGCAGTACTTC
>NA|TRBV9|NA|TRBJ1-1
CASSVNQGGQYMNTEAFF
TGTGCCAGCAGCGTAAATCAAGGAGGGCAATATATGAACACTGAAGCTTTCTTT
>NA|TRBV4-1|TRBD1|TRBJ1-2
CASSQGTGAGYTF
TGCGCCAGCAGCCAAGGGACAGGGGCTGGCTACACCTTC
>NA|TRBV5-6|NA|TRBJ2-7
CASSLGGTESYEQYF
TGTGCCAGCAGCTTAGGCGGAACAGAGTCCTACGAGCAGTACTTC
>NA|TRBV6-5|NA|TRBJ2-7
CASSYGSPYEQYF
TGTGCCAGCAGTTACGGGTCCCCCTACGAGCAGTACTTC
>NA|TRBV19|NA|TRBJ2-3
CASSTSRADTQYF
TGTGCCAGTAGTACAAGTCGAGCAGATACGCAGTATTTT
>NA|TRBV19|NA|TRBJ2-4
CASSKAPVVAKNIQYF
TGTGCCAGTAGTAAGGCCCCGGTCGTAGCCAAAAACATTCAGTACTTC
>NA|TRBV6-5|NA|TRBJ1-2
CASSYQQRPNYGYTF
TGTGCCAGCAGTTACCAACAACGGCCTAACTATGGCTACACCTTC
>NA|TRBV5-5|NA|TRBJ1-2
CASSPGRANYGYTF
TGTGCCAGCAGCCCCGGGAGAGCTAACTATGGCTACACCTTC
>NA|TRBV7-9|NA|TRBJ1-1
CASSPRMNTEAFF
TGTGCCAGCAGCCCCAGAATGAACACTGAAGCTTTCTTT
>NA|TRBV28|NA|TRBJ1-2
CASSIYGAGYTF
TGTGCCAGCAGTATCTACGGGGCTGGCTACACCTTC
>NA|TRBV7-2|TRBD2|TRBJ2-5
CASNPGGDQETQYF
TGTGCCAGCAACCCGGGGGGGGACCAAGAGACCCAGTACTTC
>NA|TRBV7-3|TRBD1|TRBJ2-3
CASSKGTGVRTDTQYF
TGTGCCAGCAGCAAAGGGACAGGGGTTCGCACAGATACGCAGTATTTT
>NA|TRBV6-5|TRBD1|TRBJ1-5
CASSPGQGRQPQHF
TGTGCCAGCAGCCCAGGACAGGGGAGACAGCCCCAGCATTTT
>NA|TRBV3-1/TRBV3-2|TRBD2|TRBJ2-4
CASSQVGGLAGLAKNIQYF
TGTGCCAGCAGCCAAGTCGGCGGGCTAGCGGGATTAGCCAAAAACATTCAGTACTTC
>NA|TRBV3-1/TRBV3-2|NA|TRBJ2-5
CASSQTTEYQETQYF
TGTGCCAGCAGCCAGACGACCGAGTACCAAGAGACCCAGTACTTC